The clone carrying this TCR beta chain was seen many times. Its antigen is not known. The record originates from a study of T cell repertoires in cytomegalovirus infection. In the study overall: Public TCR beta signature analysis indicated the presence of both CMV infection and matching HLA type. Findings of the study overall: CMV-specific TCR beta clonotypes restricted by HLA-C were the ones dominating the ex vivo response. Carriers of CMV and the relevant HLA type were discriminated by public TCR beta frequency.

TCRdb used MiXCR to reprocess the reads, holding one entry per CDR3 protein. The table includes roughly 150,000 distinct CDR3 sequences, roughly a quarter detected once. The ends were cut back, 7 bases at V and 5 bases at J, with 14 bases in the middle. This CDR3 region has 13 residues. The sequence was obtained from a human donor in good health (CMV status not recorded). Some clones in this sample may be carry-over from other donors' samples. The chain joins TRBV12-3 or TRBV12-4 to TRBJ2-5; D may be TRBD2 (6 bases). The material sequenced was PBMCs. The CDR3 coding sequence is TGTGCCAGCACTAGCGTTGGAGGGGAGACCCAGTACTTC. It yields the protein CASTSVGGETQYF.